A selection of T cell receptor beta chains follows, all from one sample in a study of cytomegalovirus exposure and HLA in healthy donors. Some clones are missing from TCRdb's copy, which holds only in-frame ones; the method was immunoSEQ multiplex PCR. The sample carries more than 95,000 clones, 80% recorded once. Sequencing input: PBMCs. The source of these receptors is a man aged 25 to 40 in good health and CMV-seropositive. The CDR3 runs from the conserved cysteine through the conserved F or W.

V: TRBV6-1; CDR3: CASILGLAGGPRFF
V: TRBV5-6; CDR3: CASSLGRFGYTF
V: TRBV7-9; CDR3: CASSPSTGLPYYEQYF
V: TRBV9; CDR3: CASSVGTRNTEAFF
V: TRBV6-5; CDR3: CASHQGEHSPLHF
V: TRBV28; CDR3: CASSPMDRSGAKNIQYF
V: TRBV10-2; CDR3: CATTPRGNGYTF
V: TRBV5-6; CDR3: CASSSGTARGTEAFF
V: TRBV29-1; CDR3: CSVRGSTDTQYF
V: TRBV5-6; CDR3: CASSLDRGNSPLHF
V: TRBV4-2; CDR3: CASSQDQSGLGYEQFF